The clone carrying this T cell receptor (beta chain) was recorded a few times. The antigen remains undetermined. The data are from a study of CD8+CD57+ T cells in acquired aplastic anemia. Study observations and caveats: Approximately 28 CD8+ CDR3 sequences were shared between patients and controls.

Sequenced patients had shown CD8+CD57+ cell expansion by flow cytometry. Each of the patients presented with severe acquired aplastic anemia. For CDR3 and TCR beta VDJ profiling, genomic DNA was the template used. TCRdb itself ran the reads through MiXCR, one entry per CDR3 protein. Of about 180,000 distinct CDR3 sequences in the sample, about 60% were seen once. CDR3 size: 15 residues. Trimming took off 5 bases at V and 3 bases at J, with 17 bases between the two ends. The germline CDR1 and CDR2 sequences are SEHNR and FQNEAQ (reference sequence). The rearrangement links TRBV7-9 to TRBJ2-7, with D possibly TRBD1 on 5 matching bases. The receptor's source is a human donor with aplastic anemia. The material sequenced was sorted CD4+, CD8+, or CD8+CD57+ T cells (not recorded which) from PBMCs. CDR3 in DNA: TGTGCCAGCAGCGCCCTCGCCCAGGGAAACTACGAGCAGTACTTC. It translates to CASSALAQGNYEQYF.